The clone carrying this T cell receptor (beta chain) was seen repeatedly, ten times or more. Sample-barcoded 5' priming and a J-beta primer mix drove a second PCR of roughly 7 to 11 cycles. Each cDNA molecule, via a template-switch adaptor with 12 random nucleotides, was tagged. A single record per CDR3 protein comes from TCRdb applying MiXCR to the 5' RACE reads. Altogether some 1.7 million distinct CDR3 sequences are present, 28% being singletons, with the ten largest covering more than 6%. With each sample, at least 5 micrograms of total RNA were extracted. The data originate from a study of blood T cells in healthy people across ages. Germline CDR1 reads SGHTA; CDR2 reads FQGTGA. The CDR3 has 15 residues. The V end was cut by 2 bases, the J end by 0 bases, with 8 bases between.

The genes are TRBV7-3 and TRBJ2-1, with D uncertain. Source material: blood. This TCR derives from a woman aged 30 to 39 in good health. CDR3 sequence reads: CASSLGKSSYNEQFF. Here the CDR3 DNA reads TGTGCCAGCAGCTTAGGCAAAAGCTCCTACAATGAGCAGTTCTTC. The full variable domain, with the rest looked up from reference TRBV7-3 and TRBJ2-1, is GAGVSQTPSNKVTEKGKYVELRCDPISGHTALYWYRQSLGQGPEFLIYFQGTGAADDSGLPNDRFFAVRPEGSVSTLKIQRTERGDSAVYLCASSLGKSSYNEQFFGPGTRLTVL.